This T cell receptor beta chain was identified in a study of T cell responses to AZD1222 COVID-19 vaccine (dated by TCRdb to about 2021). In terms of the full investigation: Because spike-specific TCR depth and breadth did not differ between the two schedules, AZD1222 recipients who got a second dose at roughly 4 weeks were pooled with those who got a second dose at roughly 12 weeks. Enrollment into the trials was organized by age into subgroups of 18-55, 56-69 and 70-plus years, and those subgroups contained approximately 150, 30 and 60 TCR-sequenced participants, respectively. TCR sequencing covered more than 230 trial participants: 200 to 220 given two doses of AZD1222 and some 25 given two doses of MenACWY control vaccine.

CDR1 and CDR2 are read off the germline V gene (reference sequence) as MNHEY and SMNVEV. Inclusive of the bounding cysteine and phenylalanine, the CDR3 is 17 residues long. Only the CDR3 portion is preserved as DNA: 51 bases, with reading frame beginning at the first base. V loses 2 bases, J loses 5 bases, and the germline ends lie 21 bases apart. What the work shows at the level of the full study, not this receptor alone: Reportedly, close to half of the unique spike-specific TCRs recognized epitopes lying outside the regions that are mutated in the B.1.351 and B.1.1.7 variants. CD4 TCRs associated with the vaccine covered the entire spike protein, and the dominant responses were in regions 160-218 and 743-854. Spike-specific TCR breadth and depth rose significantly after two AZD1222 doses compared with day 0 and with MenACWY recipients. Only a handful of AZD1222 recipients were SARS-CoV-2 seropositive at baseline, limiting conclusions about previously exposed vaccinees. Most participants were white British and females outnumbered males, and the authors suggested that clonal diversity may have been underestimated. In the small 56-69-year group, the increase in depth fell short of significance, most likely because of low power. No day 14 peak-response samples were available, so repertoires were characterized only after the peak T cell response.

The CDR3 regions of human TCRbeta chains were analyzed by immunosequencing. The paper's processing steps were these. Repertoire TCRs were matched against a reference library of SARS-CoV-2-specific TCRs generated with the MIRA antigen-specificity platform. Breadth was defined as the fraction of unique TCRs that were SARS-CoV-2-associated, and depth was defined as the fraction of total T cells that were SARS-CoV-2-associated. Using the MIRA data, every spike-specific TCR was mapped to the spike region that the TCR reacted to and assigned to either a CD4 or a CD8 class. Log10-transformed breadth and depth values were compared by one-way ANOVA with Sidak's multiple comparisons tests. TCRdb mirrors the immuneACCESS table, restricted to in-frame sequences. Some clones are absent from its copies; in checked studies, under half trace to an unresolved V gene, and the reason for the others is unknown. Clone size and the V and J calls come from that table; the DNA yielded D and trimming. This sample lists more than 130,000 clones; 90% were detected once. The ten biggest clones cover roughly 3.2% of the sample.

The time point tag for this specimen amounts to: baseline before first vaccination. Vaccinee samples were obtained from the UK trials COV001 and COV002, which included a single-blind randomized controlled phase 2/3 trial of AZD1222 (ChAdOx1 nCoV-19) in healthy adults. For TCRbeta chain sequencing, PBMC samples were collected from trial participants at day 0 and at day 28 after the second dose. Turning to this clone: Its cognate antigen has yet to be identified. Per-nucleotide qualities are absent, and no much larger clonotype sits a single base away.

The clonotype was recovered from an adult in good health. This chain is built from TRBV27 and TRBJ1-1, with TRBD1 as a weak D call on 5 bases. The material was peripheral blood, obtained on day 0 of AZD1222 vaccination. The CDR3 protein sequence reads: CASSLLSDRSSWTEAFF. In nucleotides, the sequence is TGTGCCAGCAGTTTACTTTCAGACAGATCAAGTTGGACTGAAGCTTTCTTT.